The 24 T cell receptor beta chains given below trace back to one sample, sequenced in a study of CD8 T cells in ankylosing spondylitis (dated by TCRdb to about 2017). Library preparation employed 5' RACE. The instrument was an Illumina HiSeq 2500. TCRdb handled the public reads itself, with Q25 trimming in fastp and clone calling in MiXCR, and kept productive beta chains. Identical CDR3 proteins give one entry, which carries the most common genes and DNA. The sample yields roughly 120,000 distinct CDR3 sequences; 7% were counted once. More than 9% of the sample goes to the ten largest clones. Sample: blood, either unsorted or a sorted T cell fraction (not recorded which). The receptor source for this set is a male donor with ankylosing spondylitis or in good health (not recorded which).

This clonotype came up many times. The V and J genes are TRBV29-1 and TRBJ2-1; D might be TRBD2 (6 bases). Germline assignment: CDR1 SQVTM and CDR2 ANQGSEA. The CDR3 sequence is 14 residues long. The V gene lost 4 bases and the J gene lost 4 bases, with 14 bases spanning the gap. In DNA, the CDR3 is TGCAGCGTTGGGGGCCAGCGGGCTTACAATGAGCAGTTCTTC. It encodes CSVGGQRAYNEQFF.

This clonotype appeared many times. The junction differs from germline at one of its ends, possibly a read error. The genes are TRBV20-1 and TRBJ2-7; D possibly corresponds to TRBD1 (6 bases). This CDR3 has 13 residues. CDR1 is DFQATT and CDR2 is SNEGSKA in the germline V gene (reference sequence). Here the CDR3 reads CSARGQGGYEQYF. CDR3 DNA: TGCAGTGCCAGAGGCCAAGGGGGCTACGAGCAGTACTTC.

This clonotype occurred many times. The chain links TRBV7-2 to TRBJ2-5; possibly TRBD1 for D (6 bases). V was pared by 4 bases and J by 4 bases, with 10 bases between. Germline-derived CDR1 and CDR2 are SGHTA and FQGNSA. The CDR3 length is 13 residues. CDR3 amino acids: CASSYRGGETQYF. The CDR3 DNA reads as TGTGCCAGCAGCTACCGAGGGGGAGAGACCCAGTACTTC.

This clonotype was detected ten times or more. The rearrangement joins TRBV12-3 or TRBV12-4 to TRBJ2-1; possibly TRBD2 for D (6 bases). The CDR3 contains 17 residues. Trimming pared 5 bases from V and 5 bases from J, leaving 22 bases between. This chain's CDR3 is CASSPRRVGGVDNEQFF. The CDR3, as DNA: TGTGCCAGCAGTCCGCGCCGCGTGGGCGGGGTGGACAATGAGCAGTTCTTC.

This clonotype was observed many times. The chain is built from TRBV7-2 and TRBJ2-3; no firm D call. CDR1 is SGHTA, CDR2 FQGNSA, per germline. This CDR3 has 11 residues. V lost 5 bases and J 1 base, leaving 1 base between the germline ends. This chain's CDR3 is CASSRTDTQYF. The DNA of the CDR3 is TGTGCCAGCAGCCGCACAGATACGCAGTATTTT.

This clonotype came up many times. The V call is TRBV20-1, the J call TRBJ2-2, with 8 bases lining up with TRBD1. V dropped 3 bases and J dropped 5; count of bases not matched to a gene: 11. Germline V gives CDR1 DFQATT, CDR2 SNEGSKA (reference sequence). This CDR3 region has 16 residues. The CDR3 DNA reads TGCAGTGCTAGTAGGCAGGGGGCGGGGATGACCGGGGAGCTGTTTTTT. This sequence encodes CSASRQGAGMTGELFF.

This clonotype was seen at least ten times. The V and J genes are TRBV11-2 and TRBJ2-1; 13 bases map to TRBD2. This CDR3 has 16 residues. From germline, CDR1 is SGHAT and CDR2 FQNNGV. The ends lost 5 bases at V and 8 bases at J; junction bases unmatched: 9. Here the CDR3 reads CASSPRGLAGSHEQFF. CDR3 nucleotide sequence: TGTGCCAGCAGCCCGAGGGGACTAGCGGGGAGTCATGAGCAGTTCTTC. The variable domain in full, with the rest retrieved from reference TRBV11-2 and TRBJ2-1, is EAGVAQSPRYKIIEKRQSVAFWCNPISGHATLYWYQQILGQGPKLLIQFQNNGVVDDSQLPKDRFSAERLKGVDSTLKIQPAKLEDSAVYLCASSPRGLAGSHEQFFGPGTRLTVL.

This clonotype was counted at least ten times. V gene TRBV5-1 combines with J gene TRBJ2-5; D gene unclear. CDR1 SGHRS and CDR2 YFSETQ come from the germline V gene. Trimming took off 1 base at V and 4 bases at J, with 14 bases between the two ends. This CDR3 contains 15 residues. CDR3 residues: CASSLTGRFGETQYF. Written as DNA, the CDR3 is TGCGCCAGCAGCTTGACGGGCAGATTCGGAGAGACCCAGTACTTC.

This clonotype was counted ten times or more. The rearrangement uses TRBV10-3 and TRBJ2-7; 8 bases align to TRBD1. V lost 7 bases to trimming and J lost 6 bases; unmatched junction nucleotides: 8. Germline CDR1 reads ENHRY; CDR2 reads SYGVKD. The CDR3 sequence is 13 residues long. The CDR3 nucleotides are TGTGCCATCACTGGACAGGGATTGAGCGAGCAGTACTTC. As protein: CAITGQGLSEQYF.

This clonotype was recorded many times. The chain recombines TRBV18 with TRBJ2-7; the D gene is possibly TRBD1 (6 bases). The CDR3 is 15 amino acids. Trimming took 0 bases from V and 2 from J, leaving 11 bases between them. The germline V gene has CDR1 KGHSH and CDR2 LQKENI. CDR3 in amino acids: CASSPPHRATYEQYF. The DNA of the CDR3 is TGTGCCAGCTCACCACCCCACAGGGCCACCTACGAGCAGTACTTC. The full variable domain, its missing parts supplied by reference TRBV18 and TRBJ2-7, is NAGVMQNPRHLVRRRGQEARLRCSPMKGHSHVYWYRQLPEEGLKFMVYLQKENIIDESGMPKERFSAEFPKEGPSILRIQQVVRGDSAAYFCASSPPHRATYEQYFGPGTRLTVT.

This clonotype was detected ten times or more. The V gene is TRBV9, the J gene TRBJ2-6; D may match TRBD1 or TRBD2 (5 bases each). The length of the CDR3 is 18 residues. Trimming removed 1 base at V and 0 bases at J, with 14 bases between. Germline values: CDR1 SGDLS, CDR2 YYNGEE. CDR3 sequence: CASSVPGRIPSGANVLTF. Here the CDR3 DNA reads TGTGCCAGCAGCGTACCGGGACGGATACCCTCTGGGGCCAACGTCCTGACTTTC. Full variable domain (rest looked up from reference TRBV9 and TRBJ2-6): DSGVTQTPKHLITATGQRVTLRCSPRSGDLSVYWYQQSLDQGLQFLIQYYNGEERAKGNILERFSAQQFPDLHSELNLSSLELGDSALYFCASSVPGRIPSGANVLTFGAGSRLTVL.

The CDR3, as DNA: TGTGCCAGCAGTTATTGGACTAGCGGGAGTGCAGATACGCAGTATTTT. Translation gives CASSYWTSGSADTQYF. V and J are TRBV6-2 or TRBV6-3 and TRBJ2-3; 13 nucleotides line up with TRBD2. The CDR3 has 16 residues. CDR1 is MNHEY, CDR2 SVGEGT, per germline. The V and J ends lost 3 bases and 4 bases, in that order; junction bases with no gene match: 4.

The V call is TRBV4-1, the J call TRBJ2-4; a possible D gene is TRBD2 (5 bases). The CDR3 covers 18 residues. Trimming took 1 base from V and 2 from J, leaving 18 bases between them. The germline gives CDR1 MGHRA, CDR2 YSYEKL. This chain's CDR3 is CASSQVGEVGVSKNIQYF. The CDR3 DNA reads TGCGCCAGCAGCCAAGTAGGTGAGGTCGGGGTTTCCAAAAACATTCAGTACTTC.

This clonotype was recorded at least ten times. The chain uses TRBV5-1 and TRBJ1-1, with D possibly matching TRBD1 (6 bases). The V gene lost 4 bases and the J gene lost 5 bases, with 15 bases spanning the gap. Germline CDR1 reads SGHRS; CDR2 reads YFSETQ. The CDR3 extends over 14 amino acids. The CDR3 spells CASSEQGGNTEAFF. In nucleotides, the CDR3 is TGCGCCAGCAGCGAACAGGGCGGTAATACTGAAGCTTTCTTT.

The table lists this clonotype with many counts. This rearrangement joins TRBV29-1 to TRBJ1-1; D gene uncertain. This CDR3 has 13 amino acids. Per germline, CDR1 SQVTM and CDR2 ANQGSEA. V lost 0 bases and J 4 bases, leaving 9 bases between the germline ends. DNA of the CDR3: TGCAGCGTTGAAGATCGGGGAATCACTGAAGCTTTCTTT. It yields the protein CSVEDRGITEAFF.

This clonotype came up many times. The chain joins TRBV9 to TRBJ1-1; D gene unclear. Germline CDR1 is SGDLS and CDR2 is YYNGEE. The CDR3 is made up of 14 amino acids. V lost 0 bases and J lost 2, with 8 bases in between. CDR3 nucleotides: TGTGCCAGCAGCGTAGAGGGTCAAAACACTGAAGCTTTCTTT. Translation gives CASSVEGQNTEAFF.

This clonotype was counted many times. The rearrangement links TRBV20-1 to TRBJ2-7; 7 bases match TRBD2. The germline gives CDR1 DFQATT, CDR2 SNEGSKA (reference sequence). V was clipped by 3 bases and J by 2 bases; unmatched bases: 7. The length of the CDR3 is 14 residues. The CDR3 spells CSASQLANTYEQYF. CDR3 nucleotides: TGCAGTGCTAGTCAACTAGCGAATACCTACGAGCAGTACTTC.

This clonotype was seen repeatedly, ten times or more. The CDR3 here is CSARLAGGTIRYNEQFF. The CDR3 DNA is TGCAGTGCTAGACTAGCGGGGGGCACGATCCGCTACAATGAGCAGTTCTTC. This chain joins TRBV20-1 and TRBJ2-1; the match to TRBD2 covers 11 bases. Germline CDR1 is DFQATT and CDR2 is SNEGSKA (reference sequence). The J segment lost 3 bases and the V segment lost 2 bases, leaving 9 bases of the junction unmatched. There are 17 residues in the CDR3.

At least ten counts were recorded for this clonotype. This rearrangement joins TRBV5-1 to TRBJ1-2, with 7 nucleotides matching TRBD1. The V gene end was trimmed by 4 bases and the J gene end by 3 bases; junction bases not matched to a gene: 9. The CDR3 contains 15 residues. Looked up from germline, CDR1 is SGHRS and CDR2 is YFSETQ. The CDR3, as DNA: TGCGCCAGCAGCGGGGCCGGGACAGACTACTATGGCTACACCTTC. Translation gives CASSGAGTDYYGYTF.

This clonotype has a count of ten or more. This chain joins TRBV5-1 and TRBJ2-1; weak D call: TRBD2 (6 bases). Germline V lookup: CDR1 SGHRS, CDR2 YFSETQ. Deletions cut 3 bases from V and 7 bases from J, with 14 bases between. The CDR3 covers 14 residues. The CDR3 spells CASSSAGGRNEQFF. The CDR3 DNA sequence: TGCGCCAGCAGCTCCGCCGGGGGACGGAATGAGCAGTTCTTC.

This clonotype appeared many times. This chain joins TRBV29-1 and TRBJ2-7; no definite D call. The V end lost 6 bases, the J end lost 3 bases, and 6 bases lay between the germline ends. There are 10 residues in the CDR3. Germline CDR1 SQVTM, CDR2 ANQGSEA. This CDR3 is CSVVNYEQYF. In DNA, the CDR3 is TGCAGCGTCGTAAACTACGAGCAGTACTTC.

Many counts were recorded for this clonotype. V is TRBV7-9 and J is TRBJ1-1; D remains ambiguous. The length of the CDR3 is 16 residues. From germline, CDR1 is SEHNR and CDR2 FQNEAQ (reference sequence). Between the trimmed V and J ends, which lost 4 bases and 6 bases, there was a span of 21 bases. CDR3 bases: TGTGCCAGCAGCTCCCCTATCAGTGGTGTCCGCGCTGAAGCTTTCTTT. Amino acid sequence: CASSSPISGVRAEAFF.

In this sample, this clonotype turned up many times. This rearrangement joins TRBV20-1 to TRBJ2-1; 15 bases agree with TRBD2. V was pared by 6 bases and J by 7 bases, with 7 bases of the junction left unmatched. This CDR3 has 15 residues. Germline lookup yields CDR1 DFQATT and CDR2 SNEGSKA (reference sequence). As DNA, the CDR3 is TGCAGTGCCCGCCGGACTAGCGGGGGGGGGAATGAGCAGTTCTTC. Its protein is CSARRTSGGGNEQFF.

This clonotype was recorded many times. This CDR3 reads CASSHGQAYNEQFF. The DNA of the CDR3 is TGCGCCAGCAGCCACGGACAGGCCTACAATGAGCAGTTCTTC. The chain joins TRBV5-1 to TRBJ2-1, with 7 positions matching TRBD1. Trimming took 4 bases from V and 2 from J; bases not matched to a gene: 3. The V gene's germline CDR1 is SGHRS and CDR2 YFSETQ. The CDR3 is 14 residues long.